This TCR beta chain was recorded in a study of blood T cells in healthy people across ages. General study findings and limits: One million T cells yielded diversity estimates that were considered underestimates. Unsorted PBMC input precluded a conclusive naive versus antigen-experienced comparison.

Alongside a J-beta primer mix, a sample-barcoded 5' primer served in a second PCR lasting roughly 7 to 12 cycles. A single record per CDR3 protein comes from TCRdb applying MiXCR to the 5' RACE reads. The sample lists about 670,000 distinct CDR3 sequences, around 38% seen once, with about 32% in the top ten. Comment on this clonotype: Its specificity is not known.

The CDR3 loop spans 15 amino acids. V gave up 5 bases and J gave up 0 bases, with 14 bases separating them. Material: blood. The V call is TRBV12-3 or TRBV12-4, the J call TRBJ2-7; D possibly matches TRBD1 or TRBD2 (5 bases each). The origin of this receptor is a man older than 75 in good health. The CDR3, as DNA: TGTGCCAGCAGTCCGGGACCTCAACCCTCCTACGAGCAGTACTTC. This sequence encodes CASSPGPQPSYEQYF.